This TCR beta chain was found in a study of immune evolution from preneoplasia to lung adenocarcinoma. Worth noting for this clone: Its antigen is not identified.

Method: immunoSEQ multiplex PCR; TCRdb's copy keeps in-frame clones and lacks some. This table holds around 7,900 clones, roughly 78% found once. Broader study findings: Top clone share appeared to fall from AAH through AIS, MIA, adenocarcinoma. Clonality was highest in normal lung, lower in later-stage lesions apparently.

This CDR3 comprises 13 residues. Germline trimming cut 6 bases from V and 4 bases from J; bases unmatched to any gene: 3. Germline CDR1 is SNHLY and CDR2 is FYNNEI. The sequenced sample consisted of FFPE adjacent normal lung tissue. This receptor was obtained from a person aged 70 to 79 with lung adenocarcinoma. The genes are TRBV2 and TRBJ1-5, with 7 bases lining up with TRBD1. The CDR3 DNA reads as TGTGCCAGCAGCCTACAGGGGAATCAGCCCCAGCATTTT. It yields the protein CASSLQGNQPQHF.